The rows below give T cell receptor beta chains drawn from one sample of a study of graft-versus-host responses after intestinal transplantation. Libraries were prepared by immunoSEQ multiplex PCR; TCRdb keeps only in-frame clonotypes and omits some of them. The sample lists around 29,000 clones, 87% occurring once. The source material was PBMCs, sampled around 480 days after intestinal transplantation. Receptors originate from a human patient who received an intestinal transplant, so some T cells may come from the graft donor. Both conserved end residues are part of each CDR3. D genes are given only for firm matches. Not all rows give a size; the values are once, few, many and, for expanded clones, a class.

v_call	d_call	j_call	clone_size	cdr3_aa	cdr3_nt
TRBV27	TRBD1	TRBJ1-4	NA	CATRDRTNEKLFF	TGTGCCACCAGGGACAGGACTAATGAAAAACTGTTTTTT
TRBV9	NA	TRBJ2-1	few	CASSVGTALYNEQFF	TGTGCCAGCAGCGTAGGAACAGCCCTCTACAATGAGCAGTTCTTC
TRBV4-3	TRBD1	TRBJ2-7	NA	CASSQVMGQGSYEQYF	TGCGCCAGCAGCCAAGTGATGGGACAGGGCTCCTACGAGCAGTACTTC
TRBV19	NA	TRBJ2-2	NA	CASSIVKESGELFF	TGTGCCAGTAGTATAGTAAAGGAATCCGGGGAGCTGTTTTTT
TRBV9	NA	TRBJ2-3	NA	CASSGYTDTQYF	TGTGCCAGCAGCGGATACACAGATACGCAGTATTTT
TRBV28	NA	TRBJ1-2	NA	CASSSVRALGDYGYTF	TGTGCCAGCAGTTCGGTCCGGGCCTTAGGAGACTATGGCTACACCTTC
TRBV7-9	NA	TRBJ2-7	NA	CASSSLSGEQYF	TGTGCCAGCAGCTCCTTATCGGGCGAGCAGTACTTC
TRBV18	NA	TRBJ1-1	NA	CASSPRGTKGAFF	TGTGCCAGCTCACCTCGGGGCACGAAAGGGGCTTTCTTT
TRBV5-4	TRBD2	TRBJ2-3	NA	CASSPRLAGDTDTQYF	TGTGCCAGCAGCCCAAGACTAGCGGGGGACACAGATACGCAGTATTTT
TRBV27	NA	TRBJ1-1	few	CASRLDSYMNTEAFF	TGTGCCAGCAGATTGGACAGCTACATGAACACTGAAGCTTTCTTT
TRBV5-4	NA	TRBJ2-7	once	CASSRNYEQYF	TGTGCCAGCAGCCGAAACTACGAGCAGTACTTC
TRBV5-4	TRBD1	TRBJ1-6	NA	CASSSYQGAGWSPLHF	TGTGCCAGCAGCTCATATCAGGGGGCCGGGTGGTCACCCCTCCACTTT
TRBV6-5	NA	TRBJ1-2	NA	CASRQTGTGNYGYTF	TGTGCCAGCCGGCAAACGGGGACGGGGAACTATGGCTACACCTTC
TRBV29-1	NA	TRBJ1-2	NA	CSVDGYTF	TGCAGCGTTGATGGCTACACCTTC
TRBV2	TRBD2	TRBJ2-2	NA	CASTGLAGGGDGELFF	TGTGCCAGCACCGGACTAGCGGGAGGCGGCGACGGGGAGCTGTTTTTT
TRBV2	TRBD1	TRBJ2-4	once	CASSEAKGTARRDIQYF	TGTGCCAGCAGTGAAGCAAAAGGGACAGCTCGTCGGGACATTCAGTACTTC
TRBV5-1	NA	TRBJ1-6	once	CASGLDSYSPLHF	TGCGCCAGCGGCTTGGACAGTTATTCACCCCTCCACTTT
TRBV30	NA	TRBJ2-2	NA	CAWEEYTGELFF	TGTGCCTGGGAAGAGTACACCGGGGAGCTGTTTTTT
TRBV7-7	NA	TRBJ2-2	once	CASSSRGPNTGELFF	TGTGCCAGCAGCTCTCGGGGGCCCAACACCGGGGAGCTGTTTTTT
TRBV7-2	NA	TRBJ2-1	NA	CASSLRLAGNEQFF	TGTGCCAGCAGCTTACGGTTAGCTGGCAATGAGCAGTTCTTC
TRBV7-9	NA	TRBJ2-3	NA	CASSFVSISTDTQYF	TGTGCCAGCAGCTTTGTTAGCATAAGCACAGATACGCAGTATTTT
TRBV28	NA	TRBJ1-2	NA	CASSLGGIAGGYTF	TGTGCCAGCAGTTTAGGAGGGATCGCGGGTGGCTACACCTTC
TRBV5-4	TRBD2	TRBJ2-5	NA	CASSPTGTNQETQYF	TGTGCCAGCAGCCCGACCGGGACTAACCAAGAGACCCAGTACTTC
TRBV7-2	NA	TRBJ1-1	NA	CASSLGVGWSEAFF	TGTGCCAGCAGCTTAGGGGTGGGCTGGTCTGAAGCTTTCTTT
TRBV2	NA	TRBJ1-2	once	CASSAQGTSYGYTF	TGTGCCAGCAGTGCACAGGGTACCAGCTATGGCTACACCTTC
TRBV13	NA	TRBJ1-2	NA	CASSLADSLGYGYTF	TGTGCCAGCAGCTTAGCGGATTCACTAGGCTATGGCTACACCTTC
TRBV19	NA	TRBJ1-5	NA	CASSYGDTYNQPQHF	TGTGCCAGTAGTTATGGGGACACGTATAATCAGCCCCAGCATTTT
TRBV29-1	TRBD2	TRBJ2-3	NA	CSVGSLAGGLTDTQYF	TGCAGCGTCGGGTCGCTAGCGGGAGGGCTGACAGATACGCAGTATTTT
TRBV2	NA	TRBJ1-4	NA	CASRDPSEGEVEKLFF	TGTGCCAGCAGGGACCCCTCGGAGGGGGAAGTTGAAAAACTGTTTTTT
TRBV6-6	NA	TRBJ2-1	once	CASSYKVEQFF	TGTGCCAGCAGTTACAAGGTTGAGCAGTTCTTC
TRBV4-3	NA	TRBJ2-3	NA	CASSRALGNTQYF	TGCGCCAGCAGCCGGGCTCTAGGGAATACGCAGTATTTT
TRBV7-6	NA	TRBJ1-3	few	CASSSLDTGNTIYF	TGTGCCAGCAGCTCCTTAGACACAGGAAACACCATATATTTT
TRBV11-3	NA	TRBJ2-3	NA	CASSQGLYPGTDTQYF	TGTGCCAGCAGCCAAGGACTCTACCCAGGCACAGATACGCAGTATTTT
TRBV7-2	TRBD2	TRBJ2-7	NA	CASSFSGGAYEQYF	TGTGCCAGCAGCTTTAGCGGGGGGGCCTACGAGCAGTACTTC
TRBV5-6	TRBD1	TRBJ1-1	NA	CASSGPDRGVTEAFF	TGTGCCAGCAGCGGCCCCGACAGGGGGGTAACTGAAGCTTTCTTT
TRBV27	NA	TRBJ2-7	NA	CASSLIRRSSYEQYF	TGTGCCAGCAGTTTAATCCGGAGGAGCTCCTACGAGCAGTACTTC
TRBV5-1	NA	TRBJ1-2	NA	CASSLGWGYTF	TGCGCCAGCAGCCTGGGGTGGGGCTACACCTTC
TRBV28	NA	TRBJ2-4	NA	CASSPPGEGRNIQYF	TGTGCCAGCAGTCCCCCAGGGGAGGGAAGAAACATTCAGTACTTC
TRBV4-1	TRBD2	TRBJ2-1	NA	CASSLDGLAVDEQFF	TGCGCCAGCAGCCTGGACGGACTAGCAGTCGATGAGCAGTTCTTC
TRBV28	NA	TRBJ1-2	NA	CASSFGGYGYTF	TGTGCCAGCAGTTTCGGAGGGTATGGCTACACCTTC
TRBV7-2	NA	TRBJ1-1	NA	CASSFGGIQGGTEAFF	TGTGCCAGCAGCTTTGGCGGGATACAGGGAGGCACTGAAGCTTTCTTT
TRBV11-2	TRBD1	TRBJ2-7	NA	CASSSDRVGEQYF	TGTGCCAGCAGCTCAGACAGGGTGGGAGAGCAGTACTTC
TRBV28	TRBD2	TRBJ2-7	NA	CASSRLAGGTYEQYF	TGTGCCAGCAGCCGACTAGCGGGAGGGACCTACGAGCAGTACTTC
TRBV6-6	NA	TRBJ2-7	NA	CASSSLREIYEQYF	TGTGCCAGCAGTTCCCTGAGGGAGATCTACGAGCAGTACTTC
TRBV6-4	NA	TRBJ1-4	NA	CASSQTRVGDEKLFF	TGTGCCAGCAGCCAGACCAGGGTAGGGGATGAAAAACTGTTTTTT
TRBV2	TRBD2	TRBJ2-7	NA	CASSAAGGTYEQYF	TGTGCCAGCAGTGCAGCGGGGGGAACCTACGAGCAGTACTTC
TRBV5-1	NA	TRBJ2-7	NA	CASSLPGLEQYF	TGCGCCAGCAGCTTGCCAGGTCTGGAGCAGTACTTC
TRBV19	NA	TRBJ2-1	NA	CASSIVAAEQFF	TGTGCCAGTAGTATAGTTGCGGCGGAGCAGTTCTTC
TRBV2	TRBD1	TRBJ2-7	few	CASSERRGNEQYF	TGTGCCAGCAGTGAACGCAGGGGGAACGAGCAGTACTTC
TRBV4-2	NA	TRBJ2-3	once	CASSHGTDTQYF	TGTGCCAGCAGCCACGGGACAGATACGCAGTATTTT
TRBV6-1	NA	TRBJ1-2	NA	CATGRRDSGYTF	TGTGCCACCGGGCGACGAGACTCTGGCTACACCTTC
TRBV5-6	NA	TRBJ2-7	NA	CASSLASSGEQYF	TGTGCCAGCAGCTTGGCTTCTTCGGGAGAGCAGTACTTC
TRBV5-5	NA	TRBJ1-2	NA	CASSLGTDSYGYTF	TGTGCCAGCAGCTTGGGGACAGACTCCTATGGCTACACCTTC
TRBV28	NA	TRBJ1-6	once	CASSAPVIDNSPLHF	TGTGCCAGCAGCGCTCCTGTCATCGATAATTCACCCCTCCACTTT
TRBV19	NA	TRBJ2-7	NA	CASSVTGFGYYEQYF	TGTGCCAGTAGTGTAACAGGGTTTGGGTACTACGAGCAGTACTTC